The sequence of this T cell receptor beta chain was determined in a study of T cells in Graves' hyperthyroidism and ophthalmopathy. The investigators amplified TCR beta CDR3 regions from RNA transcripts. Initially, a first-round RT-PCR of the TCR CDR3 employed the HTBI primer set. TCRdb used MiXCR to reprocess the multiplex PCR reads, holding one entry per CDR3 protein. The data contain over 500,000 distinct CDR3 sequences, 15% to 20% of them singletons. The CDR3 is 15 amino acids. J gave up 8 bases and V 5 bases, and 7 bases lay outside the gene matches. This sequence was found in a woman under 40 with Graves' ophthalmopathy. Material for sequencing was blood. The rearrangement joins TRBV12-3 or TRBV12-4 to TRBJ2-1; TRBD2 matches at 12 bases. In nucleotides, the CDR3 is TGTGCCAGCAGTCATTGGACTAGCGGGACCTATGAGCAGTTCTTC. Translation: CASSHWTSGTYEQFF.